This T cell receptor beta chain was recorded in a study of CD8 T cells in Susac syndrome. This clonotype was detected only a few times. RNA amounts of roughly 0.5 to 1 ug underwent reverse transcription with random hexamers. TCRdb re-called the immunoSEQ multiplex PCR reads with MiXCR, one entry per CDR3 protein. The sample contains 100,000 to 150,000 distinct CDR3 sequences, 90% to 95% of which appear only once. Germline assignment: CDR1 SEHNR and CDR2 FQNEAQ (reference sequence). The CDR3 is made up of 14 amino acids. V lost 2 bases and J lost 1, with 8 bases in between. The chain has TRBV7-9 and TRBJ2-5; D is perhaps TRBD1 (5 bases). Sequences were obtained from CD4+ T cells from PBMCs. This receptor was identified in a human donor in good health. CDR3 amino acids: CASSLQGLQETQYF. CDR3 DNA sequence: TGTGCCAGCAGCTTACAGGGTCTCCAAGAGACCCAGTACTTC.